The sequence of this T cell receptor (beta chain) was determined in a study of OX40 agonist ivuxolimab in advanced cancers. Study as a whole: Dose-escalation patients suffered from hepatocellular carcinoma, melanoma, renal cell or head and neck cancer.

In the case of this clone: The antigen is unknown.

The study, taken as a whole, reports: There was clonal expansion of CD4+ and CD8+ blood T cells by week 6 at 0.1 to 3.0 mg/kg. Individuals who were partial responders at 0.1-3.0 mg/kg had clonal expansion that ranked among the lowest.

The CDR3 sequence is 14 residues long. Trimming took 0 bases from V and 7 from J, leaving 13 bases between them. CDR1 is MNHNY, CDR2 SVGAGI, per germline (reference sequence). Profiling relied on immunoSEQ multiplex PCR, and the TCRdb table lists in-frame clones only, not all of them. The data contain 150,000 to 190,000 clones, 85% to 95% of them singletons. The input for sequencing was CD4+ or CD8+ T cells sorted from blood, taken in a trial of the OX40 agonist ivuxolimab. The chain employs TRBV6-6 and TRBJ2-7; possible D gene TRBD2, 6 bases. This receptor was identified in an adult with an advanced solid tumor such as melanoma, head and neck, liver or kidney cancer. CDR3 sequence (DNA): TGTGCCAGCAGTTACTCACGCGGGGCGGAGGAGCAGTACTTC. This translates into CASSYSRGAEEQYF.